This T cell receptor beta chain originates from a study of T cell responses to AZD1222 COVID-19 vaccine. Sequencing used immunoSEQ multiplex PCR; TCRdb keeps in-frame clones, though not all of them. The sample contains some 150,000 clones, about 86% of which appear only once. Study observations and caveats: Clonal diversity was possibly underestimated; the donors were predominantly white British and more often female.

The V gene's germline CDR1 is SGHTS and CDR2 YDEGEE. There are 15 residues in the CDR3. V lost 4 bases, J lost 6 bases, and 19 bases lay in between. A word on this clone: Its antigen is not known.

Some second doses came at about 4 weeks and others at about 12 weeks; these were pooled. Here the sequenced sample was peripheral blood, taken 28 days after the second AZD1222 dose. The V and J genes are TRBV5-8 and TRBJ1-2; D perhaps matches TRBD1 (6 bases). The source is an adult who received the AZD1222 COVID-19 vaccine. CDR3 region: CASSQFPGAPDGYTF. The CDR3 nucleotides read TGTGCCAGCAGCCAATTTCCGGGGGCCCCAGATGGCTACACCTTC. Looking up the rest from reference TRBV5-8 and TRBJ1-2 gives the full variable domain: EAGVTQSPTHLIKTRGQQATLRCSPISGHTSVYWYQQALGLGLQFLLWYDEGEERNRGNFPPRFSGRQFPNYSSELNVNALELEDSALYLCASSQFPGAPDGYTFGSGTRLTVV.